This T cell receptor (beta chain) was sequenced in a study of T cell repertoires in cytomegalovirus infection (dated by TCRdb to about 2019). Regarding the complete study: Donor HLA type was relevant to the analysis, because carriage of CMV infection together with the matching HLA type was indicated by public TCR beta signatures.

TCRdb shows the sequencer as Illumina HiSeq 1500. TCRdb ran its own pipeline on the public reads, namely fastp trimming at Q25 and MiXCR clone calling, and kept in-frame beta chains. All rows with the same CDR3 protein become a single entry with the most common DNA and genes. The table for this sample lists 200,000 or so distinct CDR3 sequences; over 25% of them were counted only once. Of the sample, around 29% is held by the ten largest clones. From cysteine to phenylalanine, the CDR3 is 15 amino acids long. The retained sequence is limited to the CDR3, 45 bases, with the frame set at the first base. From V the trimming removes 4 bases and from J it removes 0 bases, while the gene matches leave 2 bases of the junction unaccounted for. In the germline V gene, CDR1 corresponds to LGHNA and CDR2 to YNFKEQ. A word on this clonotype: This receptor's antigen is unknown. No base quality values were provided; no much bigger clone lies one nucleotide off.

What the authors observed across the whole study: In both this cohort and an independent cohort of some 380 donors, the cumulative frequency of public TCR beta family members distinguished carriers of CMV infection plus the relevant HLA type. The ex vivo response was dominated by HLA-C-restricted CMV-specific TCR beta clonotypes, and the single most frequent clonotype in two of eight donors was supplied by these HLA-C-restricted clonotypes.

Material: PBMCs. The sequence links TRBV4-2 to TRBJ2-3; the central 9 bases match TRBD2. The receptor comes from a human donor in good health (CMV status not recorded). Some clones in this sample may be carry-over from other donors' samples. The CDR3: CASSRTSDSTDTQYF. The nucleotides are TGTGCCAGCAGCCGGACTAGCGATAGCACAGATACGCAGTATTTT.